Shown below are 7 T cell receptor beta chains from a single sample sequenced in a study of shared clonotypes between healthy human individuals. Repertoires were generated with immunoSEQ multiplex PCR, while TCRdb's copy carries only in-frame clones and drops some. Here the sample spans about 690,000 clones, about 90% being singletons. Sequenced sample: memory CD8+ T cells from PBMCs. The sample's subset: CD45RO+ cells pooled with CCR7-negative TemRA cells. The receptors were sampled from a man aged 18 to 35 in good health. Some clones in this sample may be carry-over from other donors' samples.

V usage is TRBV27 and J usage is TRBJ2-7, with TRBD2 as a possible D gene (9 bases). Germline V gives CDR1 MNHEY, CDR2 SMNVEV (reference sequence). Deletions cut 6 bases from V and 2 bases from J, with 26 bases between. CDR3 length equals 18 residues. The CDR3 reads CASRVDRGYGLAPYEQYF. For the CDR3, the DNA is TGTGCCAGCAGGGTTGACAGGGGATACGGACTAGCGCCCTACGAGCAGTACTTC.

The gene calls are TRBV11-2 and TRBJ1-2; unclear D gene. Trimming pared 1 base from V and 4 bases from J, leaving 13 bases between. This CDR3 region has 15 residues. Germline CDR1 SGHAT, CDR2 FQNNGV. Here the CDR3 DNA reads TGTGCCAGCAGCTTAGTGACGGGGAATCCCTATGGCTACACCTTC. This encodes CASSLVTGNPYGYTF.

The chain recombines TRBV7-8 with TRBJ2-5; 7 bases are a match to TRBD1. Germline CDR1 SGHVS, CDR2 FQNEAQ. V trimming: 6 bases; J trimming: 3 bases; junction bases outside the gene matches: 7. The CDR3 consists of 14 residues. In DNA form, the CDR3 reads TGTGCCAGCAGTTCCGGACAGGACGAAGAGACCCAGTACTTC. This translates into CASSSGQDEETQYF.

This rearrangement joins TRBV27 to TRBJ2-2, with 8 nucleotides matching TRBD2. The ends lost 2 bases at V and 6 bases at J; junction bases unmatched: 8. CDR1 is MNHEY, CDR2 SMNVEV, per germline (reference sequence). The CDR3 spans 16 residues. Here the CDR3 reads CASSLRFLAGPGELFF. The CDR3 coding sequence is TGTGCCAGCAGTTTAAGATTCCTAGCGGGCCCCGGGGAGCTGTTTTTT.

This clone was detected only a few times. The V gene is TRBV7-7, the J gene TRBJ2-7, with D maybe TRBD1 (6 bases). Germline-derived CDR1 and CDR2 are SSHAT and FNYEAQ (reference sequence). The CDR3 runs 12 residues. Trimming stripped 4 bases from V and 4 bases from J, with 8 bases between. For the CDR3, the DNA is TGTGCCAGCAGCTCCGGACAGTACGAGCAGTACTTC. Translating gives CASSSGQYEQYF.

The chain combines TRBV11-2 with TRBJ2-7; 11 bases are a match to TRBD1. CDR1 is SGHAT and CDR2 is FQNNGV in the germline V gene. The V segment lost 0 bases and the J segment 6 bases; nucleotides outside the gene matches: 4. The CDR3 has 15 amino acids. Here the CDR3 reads CASSLDGQGAREQYF. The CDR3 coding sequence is TGTGCCAGCAGCTTAGATGGACAGGGGGCACGCGAGCAGTACTTC.

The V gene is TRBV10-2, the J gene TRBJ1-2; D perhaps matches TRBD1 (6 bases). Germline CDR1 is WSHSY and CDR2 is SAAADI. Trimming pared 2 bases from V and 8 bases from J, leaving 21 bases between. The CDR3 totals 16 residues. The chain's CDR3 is CASSEPEWGRIGGYTF. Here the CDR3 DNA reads TGCGCCAGCAGTGAGCCGGAGTGGGGGCGGATAGGAGGCTACACCTTC.